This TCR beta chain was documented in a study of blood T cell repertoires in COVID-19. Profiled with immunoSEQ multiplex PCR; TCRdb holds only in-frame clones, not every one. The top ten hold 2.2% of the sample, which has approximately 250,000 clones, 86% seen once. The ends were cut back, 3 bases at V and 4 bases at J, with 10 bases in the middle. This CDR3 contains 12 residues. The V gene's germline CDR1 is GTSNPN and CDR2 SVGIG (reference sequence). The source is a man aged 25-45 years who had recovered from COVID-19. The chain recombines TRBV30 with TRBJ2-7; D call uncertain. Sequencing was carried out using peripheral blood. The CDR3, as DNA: TGTGCCTGGAGGGTCACATTTTACGAGCAGTACTTC. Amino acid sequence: CAWRVTFYEQYF.